The clone carrying this T cell receptor beta chain came up once. The entry originates in a study of blood T cell repertoires in COVID-19. Among Cohort 3 donors, those recovered had two negative PCRs, clearance, or symptom resolution. How the authors handled the data: Reference gene primer amplification gave estimated nucleated cell counts. This table comes from immunoSEQ multiplex PCR, and its TCRdb copy is limited to in-frame clones, with some not included. D and trimming were read from the DNA, whereas the V and J calls and clone size are those reported in that table. The data contain 150,000 to 200,000 clones, 89% of them singletons. Germline loops: CDR1 MNHEY, CDR2 SMNVEV (reference sequence). V dropped 6 bases and J dropped 7 bases, with 18 bases sitting between them. The CDR3 spans 14 residues.

Sequenced material: PBMCs or T cells enriched from blood (not recorded which). This TCR was recovered from a woman aged 18-35 years who had recovered from COVID-19. The rearrangement joins TRBV27 to TRBJ1-2, with D possibly being TRBD1 (5 bases). The CDR3: CASSPDWDYGGYTF. Written as DNA, the CDR3 is TGTGCCAGCAGCCCAGACTGGGACTACGGTGGCTACACCTTC.